This passage covers 17 T cell receptor beta chains from one sample sequenced in a study of blood T cell repertoires in COVID-19. Libraries were prepared by immunoSEQ multiplex PCR; TCRdb keeps only in-frame clonotypes and omits some of them. Of around 98,000 clones in the sample, around nine tenths were seen once. Input material: peripheral blood. These receptors originate from a man aged 70 or older with acute or convalescent COVID-19.

The J gene is TRBJ1-5, the V gene TRBV6-1; maybe TRBD1 (5 bases). Germline V gene sequence: CDR1 MNHNS, CDR2 SASEGT. CDR3 size: 14 residues. V lost 3 bases and J lost 7, with 13 bases in between. CDR3 coding DNA: TGTGCCAGCAGTGATTTCGGGGGGAGGCAGCCCCAGCATTTT. Protein sequence: CASSDFGGRQPQHF.

The V call is TRBV29-1, the J call TRBJ2-1; D is possibly TRBD1 (6 bases). The CDR3 has 11 residues. Looked up from germline, CDR1 is SQVTM and CDR2 is ANQGSEA. V lost 7 bases and J 7 bases, leaving 11 bases between the germline ends. CDR3 sequence reads: CSALGGNEQFF. Written as DNA, the CDR3 is TGCAGCGCCTTAGGGGGAAATGAGCAGTTCTTC.

The chain links TRBV18 to TRBJ1-5; D gene unclear. From germline, CDR1 is KGHSH and CDR2 LQKENI. V lost 5 bases to trimming and J lost 4 bases, with 9 bases between them. The CDR3 is 13 residues long. CDR3 in DNA: TGTGCCAGCTCATTGAGGGAAAATCAGCCCCAGCATTTT. Its protein product is CASSLRENQPQHF.

The chain couples TRBV5-1 to TRBJ1-6, with 8 bases fitting TRBD1. Germline V gives CDR1 SGHRS, CDR2 YFSETQ. V shed 4 bases, J shed 10 bases, and the junction held 7 bases outside the gene matches. The CDR3 covers 14 residues. The CDR3 bases are TGCGCCAGCAGCCCGACAGGGGTAGACTCACCCCTCCACTTT. The encoded protein is CASSPTGVDSPLHF.

This clone was detected only a few times. This chain uses TRBV9 with TRBJ2-1, with 8 bases matching TRBD2. CDR1 SGDLS and CDR2 YYNGEE come from the germline V gene. The CDR3 runs 18 residues. The ends lost 0 bases at V and 5 bases at J; junction bases unmatched: 13. The CDR3 bases are TGTGCCAGCAGCGTAGGGGGTAGCGGGGCCCAAGGAGACAATGAGCAGTTCTTC. Encoded protein: CASSVGGSGAQGDNEQFF. Based on the CDR3 plus reference TRBV9 and TRBJ2-1, the full variable domain is DSGVTQTPKHLITATGQRVTLRCSPRSGDLSVYWYQQSLDQGLQFLIQYYNGEERAKGNILERFSAQQFPDLHSELNLSSLELGDSALYFCASSVGGSGAQGDNEQFFGPGTRLTVL.

The chain couples TRBV5-6 to TRBJ1-1; TRBD1 agrees at 7 bases. V shed 4 bases and J 3 bases; nucleotides not matched to a gene: 9. This CDR3 contains 15 residues. Germline V gene sequence: CDR1 SGHDT, CDR2 YYEEEE. DNA for the CDR3: TGTGCCAGCAGCGTCGACAGGGTAGGCGACACTGAAGCTTTCTTT. Residues: CASSVDRVGDTEAFF.

The V gene is TRBV5-4, the J gene TRBJ2-5, with 9 bases matching TRBD1. V shed 4 bases and J 4 bases; nucleotides not matched to a gene: 5. The V gene's germline CDR1 is SGHNT and CDR2 YYREEE (reference sequence). The CDR3 totals 14 residues. This CDR3 is CASSPGTGPETQYF. CDR3 in DNA: TGTGCCAGCAGCCCCGGGACAGGGCCAGAGACCCAGTACTTC.

The V call is TRBV28, the J call TRBJ1-2; the match to TRBD1 covers 9 bases. J lost 8 bases, V lost 2 bases, and 6 bases had no gene match. Per germline, CDR1 MDHEN and CDR2 SYDVKM. The length of the CDR3 is 14 residues. CDR3 in DNA: TGTGCCAGCAGTTTACCACAGGGGACAGGGGGCTACACCTTC. Translating it yields CASSLPQGTGGYTF.

The chain recombines TRBV3-1 (or the pseudogene TRBV3-2) with TRBJ1-5, with TRBD1 as a possible D gene (6 bases). The CDR3 contains 12 residues. The V end lost 3 bases, the J end lost 6 bases, and 6 bases lay between the germline ends. The germline V gene has CDR1 LGHDT and CDR2 YNNKEL (reference sequence). The CDR3 is CASSQTGQPQHF. Here the CDR3 DNA reads TGTGCCAGCAGCCAGACAGGTCAGCCCCAGCATTTT.

V is TRBV18 and J is TRBJ2-5; 11 nucleotides match TRBD1. This CDR3 has 16 amino acids. Germline trimming cut 4 bases from V and 4 bases from J; bases unmatched to any gene: 8. Germline V gene lookup returns CDR1 KGHSH and CDR2 LQKENI. The CDR3 here is CASSLPRTGGLETQYF. CDR3 coding DNA: TGTGCCAGCTCACTCCCTCGGACAGGGGGCTTAGAGACCCAGTACTTC.

In its sample, this clone was seen once. CDR3 nucleotide sequence: TGTGCCACCAGCAGAGTAGACAGGGGCAATGAGCAGTTCTTC. This encodes CATSRVDRGNEQFF. The V and J genes are TRBV15 and TRBJ2-1; 8 bases are shared with TRBD1. The CDR3 length is 14 residues. CDR1 and CDR2 from the germline V gene are LNHNV and YYDKDF (reference sequence). The V and J ends lost 1 base and 6 bases, in that order; junction bases with no gene match: 2. The full variable domain, rest sourced from reference TRBV15 and TRBJ2-1, is DAMVIQNPRYQVTQFGKPVTLSCSQTLNHNVMYWYQQKSSQAPKLLFHYYDKDFNNEADTPDNFQSRRPNTSFCFLDIRSPGLGDTAMYLCATSRVDRGNEQFFGPGTRLTVL.

This chain links TRBV5-5 with TRBJ1-5, with a tentative D call TRBD1 (6 bases). This CDR3 region has 15 residues. Trimming took 1 base from V and 7 from J, leaving 15 bases between them. In germline, CDR1 is SGHKS, CDR2 YYEKEE (reference sequence). CDR3 DNA: TGTGCCAGCAGCTTGATTCAGGGGCAGTCCCAGCCCCAGCATTTT. This translates into CASSLIQGQSQPQHF.

The genes are TRBV28 and TRBJ1-5, with D unclear. This CDR3 spans 14 amino acids. In germline, CDR1 is MDHEN, CDR2 SYDVKM. Between the trimmed V and J ends, which lost 6 bases and 0 bases, there was a span of 9 bases. Here the CDR3 DNA reads TGTGCCAGCAGCCAACTCGATAGCAATCAGCCCCAGCATTTT. Translating gives CASSQLDSNQPQHF.

In nucleotides, the CDR3 is TGTGCCAGCAGCAAAGGACAGGAAGCTTTCTTT. Translation gives CASSKGQEAFF. The chain employs TRBV7-6 and TRBJ1-1; D is possibly TRBD1 (6 bases). The V end lost 5 bases, the J end lost 8 bases, and 9 bases lay between the germline ends. Germline CDR1 is SGHVS and CDR2 is FNYEAQ. The length of the CDR3 is 11 residues. Together with reference TRBV7-6 and TRBJ1-1, the CDR3 gives the full variable domain: GAGVSQSPRYKVTKRGQDVALRCDPISGHVSLYWYRQALGQGPEFLTYFNYEAQQDKSGLPNDRFSAERPEGSISTLTIQRTEQRDSAMYRCASSKGQEAFFGQGTRLTVV.

V is TRBV7-3 and J is TRBJ1-2; 8 positions match TRBD1. This CDR3 contains 15 residues. In germline, CDR1 is SGHTA, CDR2 FQGTGA. V shed 5 bases, J shed 6 bases, and the junction held 11 bases outside the gene matches. This CDR3 is CASSPGQGPYNGYTF. Written as DNA, the CDR3 is TGTGCCAGCAGCCCTGGACAGGGACCCTACAATGGCTACACCTTC.

This clone was picked up one time. V usage is TRBV2 and J usage is TRBJ2-3, with D possibly matching TRBD1 (6 bases). Trimming removed 4 bases at V and 0 bases at J, with 8 bases between. The germline V gene encodes CDR1 SNHLY and CDR2 FYNNEI. CDR3 length: 14 residues. The chain's CDR3 is CASSGQGSTDTQYF. DNA of the CDR3: TGTGCCAGCAGTGGGCAGGGGAGCACAGATACGCAGTATTTT.

CDR3 protein: CASRQGAGETQYF. The DNA for the CDR3 is TGTGCCAGCCGTCAGGGGGCAGGGGAGACCCAGTACTTC. The rearrangement joins TRBV4-2 to TRBJ2-5; 8 positions agree with TRBD1. Germline V gene lookup returns CDR1 LGHNA and CDR2 YNFKEQ. This CDR3 contains 13 residues. The J segment lost 5 bases and the V segment lost 8 bases, leaving 7 bases of the junction unmatched.